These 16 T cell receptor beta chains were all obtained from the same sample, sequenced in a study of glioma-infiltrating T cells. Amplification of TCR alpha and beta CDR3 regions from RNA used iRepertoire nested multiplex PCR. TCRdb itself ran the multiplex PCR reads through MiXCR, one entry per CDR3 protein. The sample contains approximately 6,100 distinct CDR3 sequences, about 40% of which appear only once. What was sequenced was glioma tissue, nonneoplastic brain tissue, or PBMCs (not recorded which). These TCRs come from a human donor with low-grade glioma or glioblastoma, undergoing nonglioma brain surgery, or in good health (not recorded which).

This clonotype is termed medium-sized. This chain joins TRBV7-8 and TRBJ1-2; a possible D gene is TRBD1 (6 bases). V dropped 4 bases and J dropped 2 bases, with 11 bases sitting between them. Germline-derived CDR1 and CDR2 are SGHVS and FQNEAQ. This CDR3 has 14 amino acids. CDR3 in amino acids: CASSSGTTNYGYTF. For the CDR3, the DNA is TGTGCCAGCAGCTCTGGGACAACGAACTATGGCTACACCTTC.

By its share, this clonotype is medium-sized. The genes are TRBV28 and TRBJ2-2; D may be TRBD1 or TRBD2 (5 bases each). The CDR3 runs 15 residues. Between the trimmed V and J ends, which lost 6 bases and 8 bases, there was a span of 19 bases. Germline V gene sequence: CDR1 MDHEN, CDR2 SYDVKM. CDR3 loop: CASRPPRGDGGELFF. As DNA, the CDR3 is TGTGCCAGCAGACCTCCTAGGGGAGATGGAGGGGAGCTGTTTTTT.

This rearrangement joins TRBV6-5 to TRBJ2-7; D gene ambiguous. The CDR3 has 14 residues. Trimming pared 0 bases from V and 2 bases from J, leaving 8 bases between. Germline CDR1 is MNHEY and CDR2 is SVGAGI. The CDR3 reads CASSYSRTAYEQYF. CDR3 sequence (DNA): TGTGCCAGCAGTTACTCCCGGACCGCCTACGAGCAGTACTTC.

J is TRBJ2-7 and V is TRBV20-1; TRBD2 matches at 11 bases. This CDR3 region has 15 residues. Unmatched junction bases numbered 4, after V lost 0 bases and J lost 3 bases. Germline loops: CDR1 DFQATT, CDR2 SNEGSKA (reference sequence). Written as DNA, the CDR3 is TGCAGTGCTAGAGATATTGGGACTAGCGGCTACGAGCAGTACTTC. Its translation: CSARDIGTSGYEQYF.

The CDR3 protein is CATSRQVGAGNNEQFF. The DNA of the CDR3 is TGTGCCACCAGCCGACAGGTGGGGGCAGGGAACAATGAGCAGTTCTTC. The V and J genes are TRBV15 and TRBJ2-1, with D possibly being TRBD1 (6 bases). The germline V gene has CDR1 LNHNV and CDR2 YYDKDF (reference sequence). CDR3 length: 16 amino acids. Trimming took off 5 bases at V and 5 bases at J, with 19 bases between the two ends.

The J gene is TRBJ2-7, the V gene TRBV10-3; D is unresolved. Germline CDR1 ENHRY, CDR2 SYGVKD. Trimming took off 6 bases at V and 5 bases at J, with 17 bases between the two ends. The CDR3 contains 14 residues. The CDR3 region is CAISLDDNIHEQYF. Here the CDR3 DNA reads TGTGCCATCAGCCTTGATGACAACATCCACGAGCAGTACTTC.

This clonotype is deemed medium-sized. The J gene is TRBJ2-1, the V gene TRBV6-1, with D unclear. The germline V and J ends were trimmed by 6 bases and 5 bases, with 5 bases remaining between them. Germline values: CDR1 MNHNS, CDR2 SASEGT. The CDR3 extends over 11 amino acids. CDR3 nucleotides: TGTGCCAGCAGGTGGGACAATGAGCAGTTCTTC. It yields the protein CASRWDNEQFF.

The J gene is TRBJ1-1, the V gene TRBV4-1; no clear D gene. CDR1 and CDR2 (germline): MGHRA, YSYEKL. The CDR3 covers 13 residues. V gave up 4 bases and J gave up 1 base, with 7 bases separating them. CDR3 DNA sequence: TGCGCCAGCAGCCGTACGGGGAACACTGAAGCTTTCTTT. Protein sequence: CASSRTGNTEAFF.

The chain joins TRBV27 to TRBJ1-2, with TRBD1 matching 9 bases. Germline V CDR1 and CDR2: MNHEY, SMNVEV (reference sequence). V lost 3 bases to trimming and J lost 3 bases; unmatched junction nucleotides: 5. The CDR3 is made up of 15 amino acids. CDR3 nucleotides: TGTGCCAGCAGTTTGACAACAGGGGGCGACTATGGCTACACCTTC. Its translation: CASSLTTGGDYGYTF.

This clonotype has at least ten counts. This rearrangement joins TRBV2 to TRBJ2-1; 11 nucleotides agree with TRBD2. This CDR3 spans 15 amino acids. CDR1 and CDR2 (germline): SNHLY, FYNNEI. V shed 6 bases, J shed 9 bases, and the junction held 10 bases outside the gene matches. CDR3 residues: CASSDPTSGISEQFF. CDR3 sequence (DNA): TGTGCCAGCAGCGACCCGACTAGCGGGATATCTGAGCAGTTCTTC.

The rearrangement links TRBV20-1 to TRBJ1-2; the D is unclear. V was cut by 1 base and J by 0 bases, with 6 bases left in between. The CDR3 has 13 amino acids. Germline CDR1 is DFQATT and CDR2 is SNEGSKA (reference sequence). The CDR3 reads CSARGGTNYGYTF. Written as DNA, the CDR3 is TGCAGTGCTAGAGGAGGTACTAACTATGGCTACACCTTC.

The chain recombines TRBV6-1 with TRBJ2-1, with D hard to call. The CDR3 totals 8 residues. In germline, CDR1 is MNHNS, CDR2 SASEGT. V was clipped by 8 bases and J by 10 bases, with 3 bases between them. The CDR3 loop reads CASGEQFF. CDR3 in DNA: TGTGCCAGCGGAGAGCAGTTCTTC.

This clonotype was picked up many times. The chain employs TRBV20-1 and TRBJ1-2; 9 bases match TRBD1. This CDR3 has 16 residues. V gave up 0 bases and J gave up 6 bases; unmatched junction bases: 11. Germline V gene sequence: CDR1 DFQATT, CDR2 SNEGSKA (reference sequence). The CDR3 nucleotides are TGCAGTGCTAGAGAGGGTTTGGACAGGGGTTACAATGGCTACACCTTC. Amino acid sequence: CSAREGLDRGYNGYTF.

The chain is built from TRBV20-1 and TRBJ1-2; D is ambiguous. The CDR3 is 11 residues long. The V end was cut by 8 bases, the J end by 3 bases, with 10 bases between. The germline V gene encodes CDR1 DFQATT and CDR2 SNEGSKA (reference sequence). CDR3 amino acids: CSTTPDYGYTF. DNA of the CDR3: TGCAGTACTACACCCGACTATGGCTACACCTTC.

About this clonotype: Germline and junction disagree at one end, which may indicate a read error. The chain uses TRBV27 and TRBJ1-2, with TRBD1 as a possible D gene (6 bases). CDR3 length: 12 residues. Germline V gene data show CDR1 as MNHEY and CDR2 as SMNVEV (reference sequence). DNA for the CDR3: TGTGCCAGCACCATAAACAGGGTCGGCTACACATTC. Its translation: CASTINRVGYTF.

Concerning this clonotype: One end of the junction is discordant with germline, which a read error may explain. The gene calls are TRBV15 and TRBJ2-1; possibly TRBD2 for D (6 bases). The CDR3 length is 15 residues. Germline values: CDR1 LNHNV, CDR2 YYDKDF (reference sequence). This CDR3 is CATSKIGLASNGQFF. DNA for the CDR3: TGTGCCACCAGCAAAATCGGCCTAGCGAGTAATGGGCAGTTCTTC.